This TCR beta chain comes out of a study of spatial heterogeneity in lung cancer. The sample's time point: sample taken at primary tumor resection. Whole RNA, isolated from tumor, nontumor lung or frozen PBMC, was sequenced without prior sorting. Patients with untreated early-stage non-small cell lung cancer, numbering some 68, were the donors. This clonotype was recorded many times. Antigen specificity is unknown. V was pared by 4 bases and J by 0 bases, with 6 bases of the junction left unmatched. The CDR3 has 15 residues. CDR1 and CDR2 (germline): SGHDN, FVKESK. General observations from the study: Ubiquitous expanded tumor TCRs showed up in blood more at resection than follow-up.

TCRdb analysed the 5' RACE reads with MiXCR anew, one entry per CDR3 protein. This table holds roughly 13,000 distinct CDR3 sequences, about a tenth found once. The rearrangement uses TRBV14 and TRBJ2-7; 7 bases map to TRBD1. This receptor was obtained from a male donor with early-stage non-small cell lung cancer. Sequences were derived from PBMCs, sampled at surgery. For the CDR3, the DNA is TGTGCCAGCAGCCGAACAGGGGAGAGCTCCTACGAGCAGTACTTC. This encodes CASSRTGESSYEQYF.